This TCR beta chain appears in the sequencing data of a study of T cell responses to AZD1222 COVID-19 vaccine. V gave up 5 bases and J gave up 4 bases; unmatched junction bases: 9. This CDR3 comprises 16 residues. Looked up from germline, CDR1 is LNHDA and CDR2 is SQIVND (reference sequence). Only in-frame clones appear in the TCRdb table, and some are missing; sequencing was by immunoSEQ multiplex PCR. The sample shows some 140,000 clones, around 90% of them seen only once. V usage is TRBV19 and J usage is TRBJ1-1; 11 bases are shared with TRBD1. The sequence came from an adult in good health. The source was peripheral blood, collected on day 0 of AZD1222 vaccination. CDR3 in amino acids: CASSAGTGGRGTEAFF. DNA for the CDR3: TGTGCCAGTAGTGCCGGGACAGGGGGACGGGGCACTGAAGCTTTCTTT. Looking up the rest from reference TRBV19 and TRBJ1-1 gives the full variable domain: DGGITQSPKYLFRKEGQNVTLSCEQNLNHDAMYWYRQDPGQGLRLIYYSQIVNDFQKGDIAEGYSVSREKKESFPLTVTSAQKNPTAFYLCASSAGTGGRGTEAFFGQGTRLTVV.